Detailed here is one T cell receptor (beta chain). The record originates from a study of cytomegalovirus exposure and HLA in healthy donors. Primers included in the PCR were 60 Vbeta and 13 Jbeta primers. Using immunoSEQ multiplex PCR, the repertoire was profiled, and TCRdb retains in-frame clones only, with some absent. The top ten clones hold around 14% of a sample with 150,000 to 200,000 clones, just under 80% of them seen once. This clonotype was sampled from a woman aged 45-65 years in good health and CMV-seropositive. Sequencing was performed on PBMCs.

The CDR3 spells CASSRDRGTEAFF. DNA of the CDR3: TGTGCCAGCAGTCGGGACAGGGGCACTGAAGCTTTCTTT. The chain is built from TRBV6-4 and TRBJ1-1; 10 bases match TRBD1. Trimming at V came to 5 bases and at J to 4 bases, leaving 1 base not matched to a gene. Germline V CDR1 and CDR2: MRHNA, SNTAGT. This CDR3 region has 13 residues.